One sample yielded the 25 T cell receptor beta chains listed below, sequenced in a study of blood T cell repertoires in COVID-19. Generated by immunoSEQ multiplex PCR, the TCRdb table keeps only in-frame clones and is missing some. The sample contains about 170,000 clones, approximately 80% of which appear only once. Sequences were obtained from peripheral blood. The receptors shown here come from a woman in her 70s with COVID-19, enrolled during active disease.

The V call is TRBV5-4, the J call TRBJ1-3; a weak D match, TRBD1 (6 bases). CDR1 SGHNT and CDR2 YYREEE come from the germline V gene (reference sequence). The V gene lost 1 base and the J gene lost 0 bases, with 14 bases spanning the gap. The CDR3 is 17 amino acids. CDR3 sequence (DNA): TGTGCCAGCAGCTTGTGGAACAGGGTCAACTCTGGAAACACCATATATTTT. Amino acid sequence: CASSLWNRVNSGNTIYF.

This chain connects TRBV2 to TRBJ1-5; maybe TRBD1 (6 bases). CDR1 and CDR2 from the germline V gene are SNHLY and FYNNEI. This CDR3 is 13 amino acids long. Trimming pared 6 bases from V and 5 bases from J, leaving 11 bases between. DNA of the CDR3: TGTGCCAGCAGGAGACAGGAGGATCAGCCCCAGCATTTT. Translating gives CASRRQEDQPQHF.

This chain links TRBV28 with TRBJ1-5; TRBD1 might be the D (6 bases). The germline V gene has CDR1 MDHEN and CDR2 SYDVKM. CDR3 length: 15 residues. The V end lost 2 bases, the J end lost 3 bases, and 11 bases lay between the germline ends. The CDR3 loop reads CASSLQGLVNQPQHF. The DNA for the CDR3 is TGTGCCAGCAGTTTACAGGGGCTAGTCAATCAGCCCCAGCATTTT. The full variable domain, its missing parts supplied by reference TRBV28 and TRBJ1-5, is DVKVTQSSRYLVKRTGEKVFLECVQDMDHENMFWYRQDPGLGLRLIYFSYDVKMKEKGDIPEGYSVSREKKERFSLILESASTNQTSMYLCASSLQGLVNQPQHFGDGTRLSIL.

The sample holds a few counts of this clone. The gene calls are TRBV10-1 and TRBJ2-3; D might be TRBD1 (5 bases). This CDR3 has 15 amino acids. The V end lost 6 bases, the J end lost 0 bases, and 13 bases lay between the germline ends. Germline CDR1 reads WNHNN; CDR2 reads SYGVQD (reference sequence). CDR3 bases: TGCGCCAGCAGGGAAGGGGCCCGGAGCACAGATACGCAGTATTTT. This translates into CASREGARSTDTQYF.

The chain combines TRBV10-3 with TRBJ2-3; D may be TRBD2 (5 bases). This CDR3 spans 14 amino acids. Trimming took off 6 bases at V and 0 bases at J, with 10 bases between the two ends. Germline CDR1 is ENHRY and CDR2 is SYGVKD. In nucleotides, the CDR3 is TGTGCCATCAGCCCCCCGGGGAGCACAGATACGCAGTATTTT. As protein: CAISPPGSTDTQYF.

CDR3: CASRRGNSQPQHF. DNA of the CDR3: TGTGCCAGCAGACGGGGGAATAGTCAGCCCCAGCATTTT. V usage is TRBV6-5 and J usage is TRBJ1-5, with D perhaps matching TRBD1 (5 bases). Germline-derived CDR1 and CDR2 are MNHEY and SVGAGI. Trimming stripped 6 bases from V and 6 bases from J, with 12 bases between. The CDR3 has 13 residues.

The chain has TRBV3-1 (or the pseudogene TRBV3-2) and TRBJ2-1; TRBD2 is a possible D gene (6 bases). The CDR3 spans 15 residues. CDR1 is LGHDT and CDR2 is YNNKEL in the germline V gene (reference sequence). The V end was cut by 3 bases, the J end by 4 bases, with 13 bases between. The CDR3 loop is CASSHDGGLYNEQFF. CDR3 in DNA: TGTGCCAGCAGCCACGACGGAGGGTTATACAATGAGCAGTTCTTC.

V usage is TRBV28 and J usage is TRBJ1-3, with 8 bases fitting TRBD1. The germline CDR1 and CDR2 sequences are MDHEN and SYDVKM. The CDR3 contains 14 residues. V shed 6 bases and J 4 bases; nucleotides not matched to a gene: 5. This CDR3 reads CASRSTGVGNTIYF. In DNA form, the CDR3 reads TGTGCCAGCAGATCGACAGGGGTCGGAAACACCATATATTTT.

This rearrangement joins TRBV14 to TRBJ2-7, with TRBD2 identical over 11 bases. V shed 4 bases and J 3 bases; nucleotides not matched to a gene: 5. The CDR3 loop spans 15 amino acids. Germline V gene lookup returns CDR1 SGHDN and CDR2 FVKESK. CDR3 DNA: TGTGCCAGCAGCCGAGGGACTAGCGGATACTACGAGCAGTACTTC. Its translation is CASSRGTSGYYEQYF.

The J gene is TRBJ2-7, the V gene TRBV6-5; TRBD1 matches 7 bases. The trim removed 11 bases at V and 0 bases at J, leaving 7 bases unmatched. This CDR3 spans 13 amino acids. Germline loops: CDR1 MNHEY, CDR2 SVGAGI. The CDR3 loop is CAAGAGGSYEQYF. As DNA, the CDR3 is TGTGCCGCAGGGGCAGGGGGCTCCTACGAGCAGTACTTC.

This chain uses TRBV2 with TRBJ2-5; tentatively, D is TRBD1 (5 bases). Germline CDR1 reads SNHLY; CDR2 reads FYNNEI. The germline V and J ends were trimmed by 5 bases and 5 bases, with 12 bases remaining between them. The CDR3 has 13 residues. CDR3 DNA sequence: TGTGCCAGCAGTTCTCCCTGGGGCGAGACCCAGTACTTC. This codes for CASSSPWGETQYF.

The CDR3 region is CASSPSGQGTNTEAFF. DNA for the CDR3: TGTGCCAGCAGCCCCTCCGGACAGGGGACGAACACTGAAGCTTTCTTT. The V call is TRBV9, the J call TRBJ1-1; TRBD1 aligns across 9 bases. Germline V gene lookup returns CDR1 SGDLS and CDR2 YYNGEE. J lost 1 base, V lost 4 bases, and 8 bases had no gene match. The CDR3 totals 16 residues.

The rearrangement uses TRBV2 and TRBJ1-5; no clear D gene. This CDR3 has 9 residues. Per germline, CDR1 SNHLY and CDR2 FYNNEI. V lost 8 bases, J lost 7 bases, and 3 bases lay in between. CDR3: CASGQPQHF. The CDR3 DNA reads as TGTGCCAGCGGCCAGCCCCAGCATTTT.

This clone was recorded a few times. The chain joins TRBV19 to TRBJ1-5; possible D gene TRBD1, 6 bases. Deletions cut 3 bases from V and 7 bases from J, with 13 bases between. The V gene's germline CDR1 is LNHDA and CDR2 SQIVND (reference sequence). The CDR3 has 14 residues. CDR3 residues: CASSIQGLGQPQHF. The CDR3 bases are TGTGCCAGTAGTATTCAGGGGCTCGGGCAGCCCCAGCATTTT.

The V and J genes are TRBV28 and TRBJ2-1; D might be TRBD2 (6 bases). Germline CDR1 and CDR2: MDHEN and SYDVKM. CDR3 length: 14 residues. Trimming removed 2 bases from V and 6 bases from J, with 11 bases in between. The CDR3 coding sequence is TGTGCCAGCAGTTTACCGGGAGTGGGCAATGAGCAGTTCTTC. It encodes CASSLPGVGNEQFF. Using reference TRBV28 and TRBJ2-1 for the parts outside the CDR3, the full variable domain is DVKVTQSSRYLVKRTGEKVFLECVQDMDHENMFWYRQDPGLGLRLIYFSYDVKMKEKGDIPEGYSVSREKKERFSLILESASTNQTSMYLCASSLPGVGNEQFFGPGTRLTVL.

The chain carries TRBV27 and TRBJ1-5; D gene unclear. Trimming shortened V by 6 bases and J by 6 bases, and 18 bases separated the two germline ends. Germline values: CDR1 MNHEY, CDR2 SMNVEV (reference sequence). The CDR3 contains 15 residues. The CDR3 DNA reads TGTGCCAGCAGCCTTTTGAGTACTCGCGGTCAGCCCCAGCATTTT. Translating it yields CASSLLSTRGQPQHF.

The rearrangement joins TRBV24-1 to TRBJ1-5; 10 bases are shared with TRBD1. The ends lost 8 bases at V and 3 bases at J; junction bases unmatched: 9. Germline assignment: CDR1 KGHDR and CDR2 SFDVKD. The CDR3 extends over 16 amino acids. The CDR3 sequence: CATTLPGQGFNQPQHF. In nucleotides, the CDR3 is TGTGCCACCACCTTACCGGGACAGGGGTTCAATCAGCCCCAGCATTTT.

This clone showed up just once. The rearrangement links TRBV9 to TRBJ2-7, with D possibly being TRBD1 (6 bases). The V gene's germline CDR1 is SGDLS and CDR2 YYNGEE. The CDR3 is made up of 15 amino acids. V was trimmed by 3 bases and J by 6 bases, leaving 19 bases between them. DNA for the CDR3: TGTGCCAGCAGCGCATACCTCGGGGCCAGGGGCGAGCAGTACTTC. As protein: CASSAYLGARGEQYF.

The rearrangement uses TRBV30 and TRBJ2-2; TRBD2 might be the D (5 bases). Trimming cost V 2 bases and J 6 bases, with 16 bases left between them. The CDR3 is 15 amino acids. Per the germline V gene, CDR1 is GTSNPN and CDR2 is SVGIG (reference sequence). CDR3 nucleotides: TGTGCCTGGAGTATTAAGAGGGTCGGGCCCGGGGAGCTGTTTTTT. Translation gives CAWSIKRVGPGELFF. The full variable domain, completed using reference TRBV30 and TRBJ2-2, is SQTIHQWPATLVQPVGSPLSLECTVEGTSNPNLYWYRQAAGRGLQLLFYSVGIGQISSEVPQNLSASRPQDRQFILSSKKLLLSDSGFYLCAWSIKRVGPGELFFGEGSRLTVL.

The chain uses TRBV10-3 and TRBJ1-1; D call uncertain. The germline V gene encodes CDR1 ENHRY and CDR2 SYGVKD. The CDR3 length is 15 residues. V was cut by 0 bases and J by 4 bases, with 12 bases left in between. CDR3 nucleotides: TGTGCCATCAGTGAGTCGAACGGCGGGATCACTGAAGCTTTCTTT. This encodes CAISESNGGITEAFF.

J is TRBJ2-1 and V is TRBV5-8, with D hard to call. Germline V gene data show CDR1 as SGHTS and CDR2 as YDEGEE. V lost 4 bases and J lost 9, with 20 bases in between. The CDR3 spans 15 residues. CDR3 nucleotides: TGTGCCAGCAGCCCCCCATCGATGAGTATCGCTGAGCAGTTCTTC. As protein: CASSPPSMSIAEQFF.

The chain combines TRBV12-3 or TRBV12-4 with TRBJ2-7, with D unclear. The CDR3 totals 12 residues. Trimming shortened V by 6 bases and J by 0 bases, and 6 bases separated the two germline ends. The CDR3 reads CASSPSSYEQYF. The CDR3 nucleotides read TGTGCCAGCAGCCCCAGCTCCTACGAGCAGTACTTC.

V gene TRBV12-3 or TRBV12-4 combines with J gene TRBJ1-2; the D is unclear. The V and J ends lost 7 bases and 7 bases respectively, with 16 bases between them. The CDR3 loop spans 13 amino acids. CDR3 DNA sequence: TGTGCCAGCAAGGAGCGAGGGCGATCTGGCTACACCTTC. Translated: CASKERGRSGYTF.

The chain employs TRBV9 and TRBJ1-3; 8 nucleotides line up with TRBD1. The trim removed 0 bases at V and 3 bases at J, leaving 5 bases unmatched. There are 16 residues in the CDR3. Germline CDR1 SGDLS, CDR2 YYNGEE. Here the CDR3 DNA reads TGTGCCAGCAGCGTAGGACAGGGGCAGGTTGGAAACACCATATATTTT. This encodes CASSVGQGQVGNTIYF.

The rearrangement uses TRBV28 and TRBJ1-1; D gene uncertain. From germline, CDR1 is MDHEN and CDR2 SYDVKM. V lost 3 bases and J 8 bases, leaving 13 bases between the germline ends. The CDR3 consists of 13 residues. The CDR3: CASSLSPEKEAFF. CDR3 DNA sequence: TGTGCCAGCAGTTTGAGTCCTGAGAAGGAAGCTTTCTTT.